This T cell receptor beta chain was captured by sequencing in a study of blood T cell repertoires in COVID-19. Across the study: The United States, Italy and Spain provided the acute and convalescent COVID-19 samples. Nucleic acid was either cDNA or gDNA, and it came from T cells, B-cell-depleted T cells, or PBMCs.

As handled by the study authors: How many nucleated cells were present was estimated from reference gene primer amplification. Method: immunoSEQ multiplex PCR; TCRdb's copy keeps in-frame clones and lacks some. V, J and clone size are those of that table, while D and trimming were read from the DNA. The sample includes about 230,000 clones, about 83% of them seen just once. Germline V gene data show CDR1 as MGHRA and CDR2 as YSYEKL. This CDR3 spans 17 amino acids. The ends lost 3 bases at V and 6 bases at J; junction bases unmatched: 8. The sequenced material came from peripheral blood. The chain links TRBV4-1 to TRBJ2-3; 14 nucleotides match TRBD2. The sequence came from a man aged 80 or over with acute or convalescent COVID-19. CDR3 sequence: CASSQVGTSGRTDTQYF. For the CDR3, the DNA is TGCGCCAGCAGCCAGGTAGGGACTAGCGGGAGAACGGATACGCAGTATTTT.